The clone carrying this T cell receptor beta chain has a single count. Its antigen is not known. The record originates from a study of a mutant IDH1 vaccine in newly diagnosed glioma. Study-wide background: The start of vaccination came 4-6 weeks after radiotherapy alone, or with temozolomide cycles. Patients got radiotherapy, temozolomide, or both beforehand, and most got both.

Time point meaning: week 35, safety follow-up. All doses held 300 ug of mutant IDH1 20-mer peptide, with topical imiquimod. The ends were cut back, 6 bases at V and 3 bases at J, with 9 bases in the middle. This CDR3 contains 12 residues. Germline CDR1 MNHNY, CDR2 SVGAGI (reference sequence). Generated by immunoSEQ multiplex PCR, the TCRdb table keeps only in-frame clones and is missing some. The sample yields about 30,000 clones, roughly 77% seen once. Sequencing used PBMCs, obtained from a glioma patient whose treatment included an IDH1 peptide vaccine. This chain uses TRBV6-6 with TRBJ2-7, with D possibly TRBD1 on 5 matching bases. The TCR sequence derives from a man in his thirties or forties with glioma. Written as DNA, the CDR3 is TGTGCCAGCAGGGGGCCAGACTACGAGCAGTACTTC. Encoded protein: CASRGPDYEQYF.